This TCR beta chain was obtained from a study of blood T cell repertoires in COVID-19. This CDR3 has 13 amino acids. V was shortened by 0 bases and J by 6 bases, with 7 bases between the two germline ends. Germline-derived CDR1 and CDR2 are LGHNT and FRNRAP. The repertoire was sequenced with immunoSEQ multiplex PCR; TCRdb's copy has only in-frame clones and lacks some. Here the sample spans 120,000 to 150,000 clones, about 80% being singletons. This clonotype was sampled from a human donor in a cohort sampled during active COVID-19. The chain is built from TRBV12-5 and TRBJ2-3; D gene ambiguous. The sequencing sample was made of peripheral blood. CDR3: CASGLVHLDTQYF. The CDR3 region has the DNA TGTGCTAGTGGTTTGGTACACCTGGATACGCAGTATTTT.